A selection of T cell receptor beta chains follows, all from one sample in a study of T cell repertoires in cytomegalovirus infection. Each CDR3 protein gets one entry after TCRdb re-called the reads with MiXCR. The table lists hundreds of thousands of distinct CDR3 sequences, roughly 30% of them singletons, with about 14% in the top ten. For these receptors, no antigen is known. The sample here was cultured CD8+ T cells from PBMCs, taken from culture after CMV antigen stimulation. The source is a human donor in good health (CMV status not recorded). Some clones in this sample may be carry-over from other donors' samples. Both conserved end residues are part of each CDR3. A D gene is named only where the DNA matches it firmly. Rows give clone size only sometimes, using once, few, many, or a class for an expanded clone.

>NA|NA|TRBV27|TRBJ2-3
CASSLVGNTQYF
TGTGCCAGCAGTCTAGTCGGAAATACGCAGTATTTT
>NA|NA|TRBV6-6|TRBJ1-2
CASSYSDSLYGYTF
TGTGCCAGCAGTTACTCCGACAGCCTCTATGGCTACACCTTC
>NA|TRBD1|TRBV27|TRBJ1-1
CASSLLRGPNTEAFF
TGTGCCAGCAGTTTATTGAGGGGGCCGAACACTGAAGCTTTCTTT
>NA|TRBD2|TRBV12-3/TRBV12-4|TRBJ2-3
CASSSEWSSGGSSTDTQYF
TGTGCCAGCAGTTCCGAGTGGTCTAGCGGGGGCAGCAGCACAGATACGCAGTATTTT
>few|NA|TRBV7-9|TRBJ1-4
CASSPGINATNEKLFF
TGTGCCAGCAGCCCAGGAATAAATGCAACTAATGAAAAACTGTTTTTT
>NA|NA|TRBV19|TRBJ1-1
CASSSEGRDLNTEAFF
TGTGCCAGTAGTTCGGAGGGGAGGGACCTGAACACTGAAGCTTTCTTT
>NA|NA|TRBV5-1|TRBJ2-1
CASSYSGRRGYNEQFF
TGCGCCAGCAGCTATTCCGGACGGAGGGGGTACAATGAGCAGTTCTTC
>many|TRBD1|TRBV12-3/TRBV12-4|TRBJ1-1
CASSLTGKNTEAFF
TGTGCCAGCAGTCTGACAGGGAAGAACACTGAAGCTTTCTTT
>few|NA|TRBV7-9|TRBJ2-1
CASSPGGSGYNEQFF
TGTGCCAGCAGCCCCGGGGGCTCGGGTTACAATGAGCAGTTCTTC
>NA|TRBD1|TRBV28|TRBJ1-1
CASSSRDRGGTEAFF
TGTGCCAGCAGTTCCAGGGACAGGGGGGGTACTGAAGCTTTCTTT
>many|NA|TRBV7-8|TRBJ1-5
CASRINVGGLQHF
TGTGCCAGCAGGATAAATGTTGGAGGACTCCAGCATTTT
>few|NA|TRBV7-9|TRBJ1-2
CASSSHLVYGYTF
TGTGCCAGCAGCTCCCATCTAGTCTATGGCTACACCTTC
>NA|TRBD1|TRBV7-9|TRBJ1-2
CASSQGVFDGYTF
TGTGCCAGCAGCCAGGGGGTTTTTGATGGCTACACCTTC
>NA|NA|TRBV19|TRBJ1-1
CASTMLGEEAFF
TGTGCCAGTACCATGCTAGGGGAGGAAGCTTTCTTT
>many|NA|TRBV6-4|TRBJ2-5
CASSEVAGQQETQYF
TGTGCCAGCAGTGAAGTGGCGGGGCAGCAAGAGACCCAGTACTTC
>many|NA|TRBV7-8|TRBJ2-1
CASSASGGAYNEQFF
TGTGCCAGCAGCGCCTCAGGGGGGGCCTACAATGAGCAGTTCTTC
>NA|NA|TRBV7-9|TRBJ1-1
CASSALRGSLREAFF
TGTGCCAGCAGCGCCCTCCGGGGCTCATTGAGGGAAGCTTTCTTT
>few|TRBD1|TRBV6-1|TRBJ1-1
CASSEAPWTGITEAFF
TGTGCCAGCAGTGAAGCGCCCTGGACAGGGATCACTGAAGCTTTCTTT
>NA|NA|TRBV7-9|TRBJ2-5
CASSLRENQETQYF
TGTGCCAGCAGCTTACGAGAAAACCAAGAGACCCAGTACTTC
>few|NA|TRBV12-3/TRBV12-4|TRBJ1-1
CASSLSGADEAFF
TGTGCCAGCAGTTTAAGTGGGGCTGATGAAGCTTTCTTT
>few|NA|TRBV7-6|TRBJ2-1
CASSLPTEPPRYNEQFF
TGTGCTAGCAGCCTCCCGACGGAGCCCCCTCGATACAATGAGCAGTTCTTC
>NA|NA|TRBV6-1|TRBJ1-1
CASSDGPFNTEAFF
TGTGCCAGCAGTGATGGACCCTTTAACACTGAAGCTTTCTTT
>NA|TRBD1|TRBV13|TRBJ1-1
CASSLGMGQGANTEAFF
TGTGCCAGCAGCTTAGGCATGGGACAGGGGGCGAACACTGAAGCTTTCTTT
>few|TRBD1|TRBV7-9|TRBJ2-7
CASSGTGVFSYEQYF
TGTGCCAGCAGCGGCACAGGGGTATTTTCCTACGAGCAGTACTTC
>NA|TRBD1|TRBV15|TRBJ1-2
CATSRSGQGSYGYTF
TGTGCCACCAGCAGGTCGGGACAGGGTAGCTATGGCTACACCTTC
>once|NA|TRBV12-3/TRBV12-4|TRBJ2-3
CASSFTSSRQTDTQYF
TGTGCCAGCAGTTTTACCTCCTCTAGGCAGACAGATACGCAGTATTTT
>NA|NA|TRBV27|TRBJ2-1
CASSLSRGGALNNEQFF
TGTGCCAGCAGTTTGTCGAGGGGGGGAGCACTTAACAATGAGCAGTTCTTC
>many|NA|TRBV7-8|TRBJ2-2
CASSAEGWDTGELFF
TGTGCCAGCAGCGCGGAGGGATGGGACACCGGGGAGCTGTTTTTT
>NA|TRBD1|TRBV6-5|TRBJ2-5
CASSPGRGPRETQYF
TGTGCCAGCAGCCCCGGCAGGGGGCCTAGAGAGACCCAGTACTTC
>few|NA|TRBV7-6|TRBJ2-7
CASSLGETDKPPGYEQYF
TGTGCCAGCAGCTTGGGGGAGACGGACAAGCCTCCGGGCTACGAGCAGTACTTC
>many|NA|TRBV7-8|TRBJ1-1
CASSLEVRLNTEAFF
TGTGCCAGCAGCTTAGAAGTCAGGTTAAACACTGAAGCTTTCTTT
>NA|NA|TRBV7-8|TRBJ2-1
CASSLKPLVRRNPYNEQFF
TGTGCCAGCAGCTTAAAACCCCTCGTTAGGAGGAACCCCTACAATGAGCAGTTCTTC
>NA|NA|TRBV6-1|TRBJ1-6
CASSEASPGPSNSPLHF
TGTGCCAGCAGTGAAGCGAGTCCGGGACCAAGTAATTCACCCCTCCACTTT
>NA|NA|TRBV4-1|TRBJ1-2
CASSQVGGFYGYTF
TGCGCCAGCAGCCAAGTGGGGGGATTCTATGGCTACACCTTC
>many|NA|TRBV7-2|TRBJ2-1
CASSLFLYNEQFF
TGTGCCAGCAGCTTATTTTTGTACAATGAGCAGTTCTTC
>NA|NA|TRBV9|TRBJ2-3
CASSGRNTQYF
TGTGCCAGCAGCGGTCGAAATACGCAGTATTTT
>many|NA|TRBV12-3/TRBV12-4|TRBJ2-2
CASSFQASIANTGELFF
TGTGCCAGCAGTTTTCAGGCGAGCATAGCGAACACCGGGGAGCTGTTTTTT
>NA|TRBD2|TRBV5-1|TRBJ2-2
CASSSLSGGNTGELFF
TGCGCCAGCAGCTCTCTGAGCGGGGGGAACACCGGGGAGCTGTTTTTT
>few|NA|TRBV20-1|TRBJ1-5
CSAPERQALVGNQPQHF
TGCAGTGCTCCAGAACGACAGGCCCTGGTGGGCAATCAGCCCCAGCATTTT
>NA|NA|TRBV20-1|TRBJ2-5
CSAHELQETQYF
TGCAGTGCCCACGAACTCCAAGAGACCCAGTACTTC
>many|NA|TRBV27|TRBJ2-1
CASSLSFSYNEQFF
TGTGCCAGCAGTTTATCTTTCTCCTACAATGAGCAGTTCTTC
>few|TRBD2|TRBV19|TRBJ2-1
CASSILHSGGFGEQFF
TGTGCCAGTAGTATCCTTCATAGCGGGGGCTTCGGTGAGCAGTTCTTC
>few|NA|TRBV4-2|TRBJ2-1
CASSPLGGGITNEQFF
TGTGCCAGCAGCCCCTTAGGGGGAGGGATCACCAATGAGCAGTTCTTC
>many|NA|TRBV27|TRBJ1-2
CASSFFELAHSYYGYTF
TGTGCCAGCAGTTTCTTTGAGTTAGCTCACTCTTACTATGGCTACACCTTC
>once|TRBD1|TRBV4-1|TRBJ1-1
CASSQDAGQGSTEAFF
TGCGCCAGCAGCCAAGATGCGGGACAGGGGAGCACTGAAGCTTTCTTT